This entry lists 27 T cell receptor beta chains sequenced from one sample in a study of T cell changes during pregnancy in multiple sclerosis. This table comes from immunoSEQ multiplex PCR, and its TCRdb copy is limited to in-frame clones, with some not included. The sample has more than 90,000 clones, about 94% seen once. The specimen comprised peripheral blood, sampled in the third trimester of pregnancy. Receptors were obtained from a female donor with multiple sclerosis, enrolled in a pregnancy study.

The chain has TRBV7-9 and TRBJ2-1; 10 nucleotides agree with TRBD1. The CDR3 contains 16 residues. Looked up from germline, CDR1 is SEHNR and CDR2 is FQNEAQ (reference sequence). With 5 bases clipped from V and 5 bases from J, the junction kept 9 bases outside the gene matches. The CDR3 region is CASSGDRGGPNNEQFF. CDR3 coding DNA: TGTGCCAGCAGCGGGGACAGGGGAGGTCCCAACAATGAGCAGTTCTTC.

The V gene is TRBV4-2, the J gene TRBJ2-1; 10 positions match TRBD1. Germline CDR1 reads LGHNA; CDR2 reads YNFKEQ. This CDR3 contains 14 residues. The junction had 4 bases not matched to a gene; V was cut back by 2 bases and J by 9 bases. CDR3 nucleotides: TGTGCCAGCAGCCAATTCCGGACAGGGGGTGAGCAGTTCTTC. This codes for CASSQFRTGGEQFF.

The chain is built from TRBV6-5 and TRBJ1-3; the match to TRBD1 covers 7 bases. V lost 4 bases, J lost 4 bases, and 4 bases stayed unmatched. CDR3 length: 14 amino acids. Germline V CDR1 and CDR2: MNHEY, SVGAGI. Here the CDR3 DNA reads TGTGCCAGCAGTTTACAGGGGAAAGGAAACACCATATATTTT. Translated: CASSLQGKGNTIYF.

The chain employs TRBV10-3 and TRBJ2-1; 11 positions match TRBD2. In germline, CDR1 is ENHRY, CDR2 SYGVKD. J gave up 8 bases and V 3 bases, and 9 bases lay outside the gene matches. The CDR3 has 16 residues. The CDR3 DNA is TGTGCCATCAGTGATATAGCGGGAGGGCCGTCTCATGAGCAGTTCTTC. This codes for CAISDIAGGPSHEQFF.

The J gene is TRBJ1-5, the V gene TRBV19; 7 bases map to TRBD1. The CDR3 covers 15 residues. The germline V gene has CDR1 LNHDA and CDR2 SQIVND (reference sequence). This CDR3 reads CAVGDSSYSNQPQHF. In nucleotides, the CDR3 is TGTGCTGTGGGGGACAGTTCTTATAGCAATCAGCCCCAGCATTTT.

The chain combines TRBV5-8 with TRBJ2-1; 12 bases match TRBD2. Trimming cost V 1 base and J 8 bases; bases outside gene matches: 19. Germline values: CDR1 SGHTS, CDR2 YDEGEE. This CDR3 has 20 amino acids. For the CDR3, the DNA is TGTGCCAGCAGCTTGCCAATGACCCAGGAGACTAGCGGGAGTTTCGATGAGCAGTTCTTC. It is translated as CASSLPMTQETSGSFDEQFF.

The J gene is TRBJ2-7, the V gene TRBV6-1, with a possible D match to TRBD1 (6 bases). V was clipped by 5 bases and J by 3 bases, with 8 bases between them. The CDR3 contains 12 residues. Germline V gives CDR1 MNHNS, CDR2 SASEGT. The CDR3 bases are TGTGCCAGCAGTAAACAGGGCTACGAGCAGTACTTC. Its protein is CASSKQGYEQYF.

This clone is a singleton in its sample. The V call is TRBV19, the J call TRBJ1-1; TRBD1 matches at 8 bases. With V trimmed by 0 bases and J by 0 bases, 3 bases remained unmatched. CDR1 is LNHDA, CDR2 SQIVND, per germline (reference sequence). This CDR3 has 16 residues. CDR3 nucleotides: TGTGCCAGTAGTATAGATCGACAGGGGCTGAACACTGAAGCTTTCTTT. Amino acid sequence: CASSIDRQGLNTEAFF.

This chain joins TRBV29-1 and TRBJ2-3; no clear D. V gave up 4 bases and J gave up 7 bases, with 12 bases separating them. CDR1 is SQVTM, CDR2 ANQGSEA, per germline. The CDR3 sequence is 12 residues long. The CDR3 DNA sequence: TGCAGCGTTGGAGAGAACACGCATACGCAGTATTTT. Translating gives CSVGENTHTQYF.

This chain joins TRBV5-4 and TRBJ2-1, with D tentatively TRBD2 (5 bases). The V and J ends lost 1 base and 8 bases respectively, with 7 bases between them. The CDR3 is made up of 12 amino acids. The germline V gene has CDR1 SGHNT and CDR2 YYREEE (reference sequence). CDR3 residues: CASSLRDDEQFF. The CDR3 region has the DNA TGTGCCAGCAGCTTGCGGGATGATGAGCAGTTCTTC.

The chain links TRBV15 to TRBJ2-7; 7 bases are shared with TRBD1. CDR3 length equals 13 residues. The V gene end was trimmed by 10 bases and the J gene end by 0 bases; junction bases not matched to a gene: 6. The germline V gene has CDR1 LNHNV and CDR2 YYDKDF (reference sequence). The CDR3 nucleotides are TGTGCCATAAGGGACAGCATCTCCTACGAGCAGTACTTC. Translation: CAIRDSISYEQYF.

The chain carries TRBV7-2 and TRBJ1-2, with D tentatively TRBD1 (6 bases). V was cut by 5 bases and J by 2 bases, with 9 bases left in between. This CDR3 region has 13 residues. The germline CDR1 and CDR2 sequences are SGHTA and FQGNSA. Here the CDR3 reads CASSPTGNYGYTF. In nucleotides, the CDR3 is TGTGCCAGCAGCCCGACAGGCAACTATGGCTACACCTTC.

For this clone: This same CDR3 is encoded by further DNA sequences in the sample. The genes are TRBV7-2 and TRBJ1-2, with 9 bases identical to TRBD1. Germline CDR1 reads SGHTA; CDR2 reads FQGNSA. The CDR3 length is 13 residues. The V gene end was trimmed by 4 bases and the J gene end by 5 bases; junction bases not matched to a gene: 2. The CDR3 protein is CASSSGQGYGYTF. The CDR3 nucleotides read TGTGCCAGCAGCTCGGGACAGGGATATGGCTACACCTTC. The full variable domain, rest sourced from reference TRBV7-2 and TRBJ1-2, is GAGVSQSPSNKVTEKGKDVELRCDPISGHTALYWYRQSLGQGLEFLIYFQGNSAPDKSGLPSDRFSAERTGGSVSTLTIQRTQQEDSAVYLCASSSGQGYGYTFGSGTRLTVV.

This clone has only a few counts. The V call is TRBV2, the J call TRBJ2-7; TRBD1 matches at 7 bases. Germline values: CDR1 SNHLY, CDR2 FYNNEI. Unmatched junction bases numbered 7, after V lost 8 bases and J lost 0 bases. This CDR3 region has 14 residues. The CDR3 spells CASVPGTVSYEQYF. CDR3 sequence (DNA): TGTGCCAGCGTACCGGGGACAGTCTCCTACGAGCAGTACTTC.

The V gene is TRBV28, the J gene TRBJ1-4; D possibly corresponds to TRBD1 (6 bases). The CDR3 has 15 residues. Germline V CDR1 and CDR2: MDHEN, SYDVKM. V lost 5 bases, J lost 5 bases, and 15 bases lay in between. CDR3 loop: CASSLGAGENEKLFF. The DNA for the CDR3 is TGTGCCAGCAGTCTAGGGGCAGGGGAGAATGAAAAACTGTTTTTT.

This clone was detected once. The rearrangement uses TRBV9 and TRBJ2-5; weak D call: TRBD1 (6 bases). Germline-derived CDR1 and CDR2 are SGDLS and YYNGEE. The CDR3 totals 16 residues. V was cut by 2 bases and J by 2 bases, with 16 bases left in between. CDR3 region: CASSVPIQTGQETQYF. The CDR3 bases are TGTGCCAGCAGCGTTCCGATCCAGACAGGACAAGAGACCCAGTACTTC.

V usage is TRBV18 and J usage is TRBJ1-1; 8 bases are shared with TRBD1. The trim removed 3 bases at V and 1 base at J, leaving 7 bases unmatched. The CDR3 totals 16 residues. From germline, CDR1 is KGHSH and CDR2 LQKENI. CDR3 in DNA: TGTGCCAGCTCACCGGGACAGGAGGGGTCGAACACTGAAGCTTTCTTT. Translated, it gives CASSPGQEGSNTEAFF.

This sequence joins TRBV6-5 and TRBJ1-4; the D is unclear. Trimming shortened V by 6 bases and J by 0 bases, and 8 bases separated the two germline ends. Germline values: CDR1 MNHEY, CDR2 SVGAGI. This CDR3 has 14 residues. The CDR3 sequence: CASRATATNEKLFF. CDR3 DNA sequence: TGTGCCAGCAGGGCAACAGCAACTAATGAAAAACTGTTTTTT.

CDR3: CASIWTSGNEQFF. Here the CDR3 DNA reads TGTGCCAGCATTTGGACTAGCGGTAATGAGCAGTTCTTC. The rearrangement uses TRBV27 and TRBJ2-1, with 10 positions matching TRBD2. From germline, CDR1 is MNHEY and CDR2 SMNVEV (reference sequence). The V gene end was trimmed by 7 bases and the J gene end by 7 bases; junction bases not matched to a gene: 4. This CDR3 has 13 amino acids.

DNA of the CDR3: TGTGCCAGCAGCTTTACCGGGACAGGGGAGGACTATGGCTACACCTTC. This translates into CASSFTGTGEDYGYTF. The chain links TRBV11-2 to TRBJ1-2, with 10 nucleotides matching TRBD1. Germline assignment: CDR1 SGHAT and CDR2 FQNNGV. The CDR3 is 16 residues long. After removal of 3 bases from V and 3 bases from J, the junction contained 7 bases not matched to a gene.

The chain couples TRBV7-3 to TRBJ2-3; the D gene is possibly TRBD2 (7 bases). CDR1 SGHTA and CDR2 FQGTGA come from the germline V gene. The V end was cut by 4 bases, the J end by 1 base, with 21 bases between. The CDR3 is made up of 18 amino acids. In DNA, the CDR3 is TGTGCCAGCAGCTATCGGGGGATATGGGGGGGGCGCACAGATACGCAGTATTTT. This translates into CASSYRGIWGGRTDTQYF.

This rearrangement joins TRBV6-5 to TRBJ2-3; weak D call: TRBD2 (5 bases). V was cut by 5 bases and J by 1 base, with 10 bases left in between. The germline gives CDR1 MNHEY, CDR2 SVGAGI. The CDR3 length is 14 residues. For the CDR3, the DNA is TGTGCCAGCAGTAAAGGACTCGGCACAGATACGCAGTATTTT. Amino acid sequence: CASSKGLGTDTQYF.

This chain links TRBV7-8 with TRBJ1-5; D possibly corresponds to TRBD1 (5 bases). The germline V and J ends were trimmed by 4 bases and 3 bases, with 13 bases remaining between them. The CDR3 loop spans 15 amino acids. Germline V gives CDR1 SGHVS, CDR2 FQNEAQ. The CDR3 loop reads CASSSRDSLNQPQHF. The CDR3 region has the DNA TGTGCCAGCAGCTCGCGTGACAGCCTCAATCAGCCCCAGCATTTT.

The chain couples TRBV5-4 to TRBJ1-2, with 7 bases that match TRBD1. The J segment lost 2 bases and the V segment lost 5 bases, leaving 6 bases of the junction unmatched. CDR3 length equals 14 residues. Germline V gene data show CDR1 as SGHNT and CDR2 as YYREEE (reference sequence). CDR3 sequence reads: CASSPGTDNYGYTF. CDR3 nucleotide sequence: TGTGCCAGCAGTCCCGGGACAGACAACTATGGCTACACCTTC. The entire variable domain, with the rest obtained from reference TRBV5-4 and TRBJ1-2, is as follows: ETGVTQSPTHLIKTRGQQVTLRCSSQSGHNTVSWYQQALGQGPQFIFQYYREEENGRGNFPPRFSGLQFPNYSSELNVNALELDDSALYLCASSPGTDNYGYTFGSGTRLTVV.

This sequence joins TRBV30 and TRBJ2-3, with 10 bases fitting TRBD1. Looked up from germline, CDR1 is GTSNPN and CDR2 is SVGIG (reference sequence). The length of the CDR3 is 13 residues. V shed 5 bases and J 7 bases; nucleotides not matched to a gene: 6. CDR3 sequence (DNA): TGTGCCTGGTCCCGGGACAGGGGAAATACGCAGTATTTT. This sequence encodes CAWSRDRGNTQYF.

The rearrangement uses TRBV30 and TRBJ1-5, with unresolved D. Trimming removed 2 bases from V and 0 bases from J, with 5 bases in between. The CDR3 runs 13 residues. Germline assignment: CDR1 GTSNPN and CDR2 SVGIG (reference sequence). CDR3 DNA: TGTGCCTGGAGTCCCAATAGCAATCAGCCCCAGCATTTT. It is translated as CAWSPNSNQPQHF.

This clone was seen more than once but under ten times. This chain links TRBV27 with TRBJ1-1; TRBD1 might be the D (5 bases). The CDR3 extends over 16 amino acids. Per the germline V gene, CDR1 is MNHEY and CDR2 is SMNVEV (reference sequence). V was shortened by 5 bases and J by 4 bases, with 20 bases between the two germline ends. The CDR3 protein is CASSLPPGGVGTEAFF. For the CDR3, the DNA is TGTGCCAGCAGTCTACCCCCGGGGGGGGTGGGCACTGAAGCTTTCTTT.